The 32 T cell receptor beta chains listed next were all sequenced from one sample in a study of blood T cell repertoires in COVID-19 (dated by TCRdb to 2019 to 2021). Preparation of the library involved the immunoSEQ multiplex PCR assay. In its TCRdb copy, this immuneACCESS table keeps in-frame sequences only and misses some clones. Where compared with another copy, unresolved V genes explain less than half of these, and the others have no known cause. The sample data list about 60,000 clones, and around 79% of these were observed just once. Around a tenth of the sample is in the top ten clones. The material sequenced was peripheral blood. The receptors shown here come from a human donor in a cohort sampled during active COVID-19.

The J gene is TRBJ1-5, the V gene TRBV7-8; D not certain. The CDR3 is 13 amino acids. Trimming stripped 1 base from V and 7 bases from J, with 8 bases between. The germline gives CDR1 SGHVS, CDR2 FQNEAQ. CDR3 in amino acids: CASSLGVEQPQHF. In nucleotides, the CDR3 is TGTGCCAGCAGCTTAGGGGTGGAGCAGCCCCAGCATTTT.

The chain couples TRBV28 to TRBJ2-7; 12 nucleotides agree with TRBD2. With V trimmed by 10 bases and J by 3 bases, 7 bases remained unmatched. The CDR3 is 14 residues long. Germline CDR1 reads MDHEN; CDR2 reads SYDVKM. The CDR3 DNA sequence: TGTGCCACACAAAAGACTAGCGGGAGCTACGAGCAGTACTTC. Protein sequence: CATQKTSGSYEQYF.

CDR3 sequence: CASSRKPGTGGPNTEAFF. The DNA of the CDR3 is TGTGCCAGCAGCCGTAAACCCGGGACAGGGGGACCGAACACTGAAGCTTTCTTT. This chain links TRBV7-2 with TRBJ1-1; 11 bases map to TRBD1. CDR1 and CDR2 (germline): SGHTA, FQGNSA. The trim removed 5 bases at V and 1 base at J, leaving 12 bases unmatched. The CDR3 length is 18 residues.

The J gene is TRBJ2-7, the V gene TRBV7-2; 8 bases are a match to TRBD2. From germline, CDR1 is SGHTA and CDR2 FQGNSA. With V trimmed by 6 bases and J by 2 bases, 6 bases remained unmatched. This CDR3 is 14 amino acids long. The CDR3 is CASRPPGLAYEQYF. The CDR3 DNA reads TGTGCCAGCAGGCCCCCGGGACTAGCCTACGAGCAGTACTTC.

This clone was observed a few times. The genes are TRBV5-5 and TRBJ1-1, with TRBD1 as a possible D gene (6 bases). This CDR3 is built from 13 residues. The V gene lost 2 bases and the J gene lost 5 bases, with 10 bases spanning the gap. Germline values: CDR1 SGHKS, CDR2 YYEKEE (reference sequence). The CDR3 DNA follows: TGTGCCAGCAGCTTTAAGGGGGATACTGAAGCTTTCTTT. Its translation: CASSFKGDTEAFF.

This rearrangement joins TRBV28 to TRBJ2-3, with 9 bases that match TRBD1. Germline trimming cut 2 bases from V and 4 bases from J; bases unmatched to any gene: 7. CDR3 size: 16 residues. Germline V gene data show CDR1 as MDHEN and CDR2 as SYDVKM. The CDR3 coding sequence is TGTGCCAGCAGTTTACGGGACAGGGCCTCCCCAGATACGCAGTATTTT. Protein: CASSLRDRASPDTQYF.

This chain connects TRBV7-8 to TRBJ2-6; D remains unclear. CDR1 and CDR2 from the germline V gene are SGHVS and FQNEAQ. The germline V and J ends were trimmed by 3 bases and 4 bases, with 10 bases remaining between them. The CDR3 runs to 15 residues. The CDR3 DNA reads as TGTGCCAGCAGCTTTGGGCCCCCGGGGGCCAACGTCCTGACTTTC. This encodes CASSFGPPGANVLTF. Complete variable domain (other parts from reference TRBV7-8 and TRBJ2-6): GAGVSQSPRYKVAKRGQDVALRCDPISGHVSLFWYQQALGQGPEFLTYFQNEAQLDKSGLPSDRFFAERPEGSVSTLKIQRTQQEDSAVYLCASSFGPPGANVLTFGAGSRLTVL.

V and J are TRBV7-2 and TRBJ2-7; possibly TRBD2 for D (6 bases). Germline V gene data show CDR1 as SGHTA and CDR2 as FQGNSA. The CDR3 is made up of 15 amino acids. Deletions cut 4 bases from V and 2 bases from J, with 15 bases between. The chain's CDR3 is CASSSGVAGTYEQYF. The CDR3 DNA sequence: TGTGCCAGCAGCTCGGGGGTTGCGGGAACCTACGAGCAGTACTTC.

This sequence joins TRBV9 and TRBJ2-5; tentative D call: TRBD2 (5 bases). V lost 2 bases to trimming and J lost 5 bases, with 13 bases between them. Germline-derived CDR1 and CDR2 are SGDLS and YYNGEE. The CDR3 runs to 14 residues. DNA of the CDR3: TGTGCCAGCAGCGTGGAGGTGGAAGGGGAGACCCAGTACTTC. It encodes CASSVEVEGETQYF.

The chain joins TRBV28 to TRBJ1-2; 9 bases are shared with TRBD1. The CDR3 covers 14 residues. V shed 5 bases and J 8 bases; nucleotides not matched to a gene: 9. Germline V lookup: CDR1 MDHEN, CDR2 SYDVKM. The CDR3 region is CASSGLQGARGYTF. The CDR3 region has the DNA TGTGCCAGCAGTGGCCTACAGGGGGCGCGGGGCTACACCTTC.

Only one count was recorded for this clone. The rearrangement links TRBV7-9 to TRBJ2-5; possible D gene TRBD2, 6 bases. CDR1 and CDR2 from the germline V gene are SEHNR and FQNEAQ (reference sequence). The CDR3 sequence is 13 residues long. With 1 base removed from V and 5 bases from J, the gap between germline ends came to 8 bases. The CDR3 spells CASSLEGRETQYF. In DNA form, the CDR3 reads TGTGCCAGCAGCTTAGAAGGGAGGGAGACCCAGTACTTC.

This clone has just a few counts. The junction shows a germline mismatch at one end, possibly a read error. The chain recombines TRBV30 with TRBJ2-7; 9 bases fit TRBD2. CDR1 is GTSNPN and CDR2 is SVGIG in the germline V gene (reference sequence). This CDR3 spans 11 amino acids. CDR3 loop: CAWSGLAGRVF. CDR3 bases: TGTGCCTGGAGTGGCCTAGCGGGACGAGTCTTC.

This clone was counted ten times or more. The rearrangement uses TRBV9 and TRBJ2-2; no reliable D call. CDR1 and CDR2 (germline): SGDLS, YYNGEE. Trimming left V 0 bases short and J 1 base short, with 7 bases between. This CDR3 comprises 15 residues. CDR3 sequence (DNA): TGTGCCAGCAGCGTAGGGTCGAGGAACACCGGGGAGCTGTTTTTT. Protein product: CASSVGSRNTGELFF.

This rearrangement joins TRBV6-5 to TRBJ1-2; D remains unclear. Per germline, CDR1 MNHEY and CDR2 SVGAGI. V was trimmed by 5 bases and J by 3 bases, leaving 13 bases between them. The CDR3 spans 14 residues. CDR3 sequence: CASSNDIGDYGYTF. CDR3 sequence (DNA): TGTGCCAGCAGTAACGACATCGGGGACTATGGCTACACCTTC.

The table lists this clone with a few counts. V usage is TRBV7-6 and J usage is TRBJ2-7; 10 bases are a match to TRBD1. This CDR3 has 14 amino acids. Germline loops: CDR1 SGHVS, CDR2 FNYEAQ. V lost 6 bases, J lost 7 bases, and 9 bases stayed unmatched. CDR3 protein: CASSRVGTGEEQYF. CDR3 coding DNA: TGTGCCAGCAGTCGAGTAGGGACAGGGGAAGAGCAGTACTTC.

The CDR3 is CASSDRGGETQYF. The CDR3 coding sequence is TGTGCCAGTAGCGACAGGGGAGGCGAGACCCAGTACTTC. The gene calls are TRBV19 and TRBJ2-5; 8 bases are a match to TRBD1. The germline CDR1 and CDR2 sequences are LNHDA and SQIVND (reference sequence). The CDR3 consists of 13 residues. J was trimmed by 5 bases and V by 6 bases; bases with no gene match: 5.

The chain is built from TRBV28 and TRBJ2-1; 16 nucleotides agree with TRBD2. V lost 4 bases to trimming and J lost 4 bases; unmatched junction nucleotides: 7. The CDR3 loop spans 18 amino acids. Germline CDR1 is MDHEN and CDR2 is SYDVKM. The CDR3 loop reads CASSSLGLAGGNYNEQFF. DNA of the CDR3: TGTGCCAGCAGTTCCTTGGGACTAGCGGGAGGGAATTACAATGAGCAGTTCTTC.

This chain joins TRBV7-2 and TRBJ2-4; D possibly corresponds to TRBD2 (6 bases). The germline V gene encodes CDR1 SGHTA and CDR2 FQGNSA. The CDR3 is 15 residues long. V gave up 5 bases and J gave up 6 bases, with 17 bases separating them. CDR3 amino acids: CASSTPGPGGNIQYF. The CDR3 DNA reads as TGTGCCAGCAGCACACCGGGACCCGGGGGAAACATTCAGTACTTC.

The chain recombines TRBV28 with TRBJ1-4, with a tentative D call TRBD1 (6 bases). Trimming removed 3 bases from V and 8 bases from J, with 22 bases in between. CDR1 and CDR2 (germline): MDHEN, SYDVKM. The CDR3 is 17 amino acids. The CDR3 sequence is CASSFGGTLYAREKLFF. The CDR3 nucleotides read TGTGCCAGCAGTTTTGGTGGGACACTCTACGCGAGGGAAAAACTGTTTTTT.

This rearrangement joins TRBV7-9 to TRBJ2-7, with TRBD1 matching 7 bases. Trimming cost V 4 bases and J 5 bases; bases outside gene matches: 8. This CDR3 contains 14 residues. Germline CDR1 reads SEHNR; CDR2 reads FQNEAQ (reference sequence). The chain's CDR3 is CASSSMTGPNEQYF. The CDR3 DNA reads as TGTGCCAGCAGCTCGATGACAGGGCCAAACGAGCAGTACTTC. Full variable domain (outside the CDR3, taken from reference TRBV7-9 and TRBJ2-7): DTGVSQNPRHKITKRGQNVTFRCDPISEHNRLYWYRQTLGQGPEFLTYFQNEAQLEKSRLLSDRFSAERPKGSFSTLEIQRTEQGDSAMYLCASSSMTGPNEQYFGPGTRLTVT.

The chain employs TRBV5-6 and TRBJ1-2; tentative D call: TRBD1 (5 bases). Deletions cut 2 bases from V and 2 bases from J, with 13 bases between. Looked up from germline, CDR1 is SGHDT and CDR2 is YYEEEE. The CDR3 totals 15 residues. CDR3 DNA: TGTGCCAGCAGCTTCCGACAGCAACTCAACTATGGCTACACCTTC. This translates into CASSFRQQLNYGYTF.

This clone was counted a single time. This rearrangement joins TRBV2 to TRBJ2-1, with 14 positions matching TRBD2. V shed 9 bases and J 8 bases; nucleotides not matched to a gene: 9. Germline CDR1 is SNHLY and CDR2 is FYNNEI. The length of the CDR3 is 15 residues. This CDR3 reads CASMTGTSGSDEQFF. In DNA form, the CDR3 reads TGTGCCAGTATGACCGGGACTAGCGGGAGCGATGAGCAGTTCTTC.

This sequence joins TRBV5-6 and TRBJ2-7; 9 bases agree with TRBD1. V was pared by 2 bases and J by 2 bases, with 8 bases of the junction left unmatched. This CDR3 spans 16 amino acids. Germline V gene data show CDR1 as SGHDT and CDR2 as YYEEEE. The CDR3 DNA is TGTGCCAGCAGCTTTGACATCCGGGACAGGGCCTACGAGCAGTACTTC. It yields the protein CASSFDIRDRAYEQYF.

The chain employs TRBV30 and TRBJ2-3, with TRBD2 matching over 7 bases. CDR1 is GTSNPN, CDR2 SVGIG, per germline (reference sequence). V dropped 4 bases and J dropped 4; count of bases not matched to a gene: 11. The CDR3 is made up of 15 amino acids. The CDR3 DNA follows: TGTGCCTGGAAGCGAGCGGGGCCCTTTGCAGATACGCAGTATTTT. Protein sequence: CAWKRAGPFADTQYF.

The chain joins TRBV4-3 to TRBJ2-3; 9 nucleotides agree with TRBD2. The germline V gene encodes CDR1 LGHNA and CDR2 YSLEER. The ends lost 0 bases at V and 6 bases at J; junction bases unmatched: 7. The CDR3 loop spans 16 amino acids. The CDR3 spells CASSQDLASGADTQYF. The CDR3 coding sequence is TGCGCCAGCAGCCAAGATCTGGCTAGCGGGGCCGATACGCAGTATTTT.

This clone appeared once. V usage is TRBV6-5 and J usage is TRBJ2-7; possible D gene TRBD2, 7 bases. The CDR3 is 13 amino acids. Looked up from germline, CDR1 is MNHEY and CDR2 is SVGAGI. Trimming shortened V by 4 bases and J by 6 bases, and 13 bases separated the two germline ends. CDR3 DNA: TGTGCCAGCAGTTTCGAGGGGGGGCGCGAGCAGTACTTC. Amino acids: CASSFEGGREQYF.

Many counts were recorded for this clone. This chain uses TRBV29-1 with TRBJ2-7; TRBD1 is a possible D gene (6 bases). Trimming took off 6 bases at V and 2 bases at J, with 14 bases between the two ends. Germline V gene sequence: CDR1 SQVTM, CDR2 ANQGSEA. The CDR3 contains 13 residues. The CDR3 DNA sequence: TGCAGCGTCACAGGGTCTAGTCCCTACGAGCAGTACTTC. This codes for CSVTGSSPYEQYF.

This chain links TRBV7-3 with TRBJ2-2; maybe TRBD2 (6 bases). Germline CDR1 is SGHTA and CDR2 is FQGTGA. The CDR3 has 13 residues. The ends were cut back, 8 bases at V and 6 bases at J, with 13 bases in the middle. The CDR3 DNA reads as TGTGCCAGCCGGCGGGGCCAGTCCGGGGAGCTGTTTTTT. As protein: CASRRGQSGELFF.

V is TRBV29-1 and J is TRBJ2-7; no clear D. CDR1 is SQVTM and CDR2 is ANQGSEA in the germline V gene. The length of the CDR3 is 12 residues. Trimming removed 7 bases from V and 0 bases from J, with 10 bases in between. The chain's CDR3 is CSATVGSYEQYF. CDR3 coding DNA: TGCAGCGCCACGGTCGGCTCCTACGAGCAGTACTTC.

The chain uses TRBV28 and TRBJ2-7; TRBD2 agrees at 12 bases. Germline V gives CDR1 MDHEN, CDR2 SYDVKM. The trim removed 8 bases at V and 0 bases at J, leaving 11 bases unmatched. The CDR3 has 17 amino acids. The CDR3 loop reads CASSGKTSGRPSYEQYF. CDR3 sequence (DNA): TGTGCCAGCTCCGGGAAAACTAGCGGGAGGCCCTCCTACGAGCAGTACTTC.

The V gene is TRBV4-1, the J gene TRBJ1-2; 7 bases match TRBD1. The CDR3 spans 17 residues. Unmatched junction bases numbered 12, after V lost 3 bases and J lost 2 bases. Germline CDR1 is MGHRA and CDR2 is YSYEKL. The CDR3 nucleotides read TGCGCCAGCAGCCAGCCCTTTAGGGGGCGTCTCAACTATGGCTACACCTTC. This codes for CASSQPFRGRLNYGYTF.

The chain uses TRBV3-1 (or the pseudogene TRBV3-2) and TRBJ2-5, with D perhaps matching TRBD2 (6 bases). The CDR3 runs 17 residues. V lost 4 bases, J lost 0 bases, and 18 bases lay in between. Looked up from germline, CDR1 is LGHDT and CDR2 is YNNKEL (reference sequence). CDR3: CASSPLGIAEYQETQYF. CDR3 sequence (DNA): TGTGCCAGCAGCCCATTAGGGATAGCGGAGTACCAAGAGACCCAGTACTTC.